The 30 T cell receptor beta chains reported below all come from one sample, sequenced in a study of OX40 agonist ivuxolimab in advanced cancers. Library construction relied on the immunoSEQ multiplex PCR assay. TCRdb holds this immuneACCESS table with in-frame rearrangements only. Some clones are missing; in checked studies, unresolved V genes explain under half, and the rest has no known cause. Across this sample there are about 47,000 clones, with around nine tenths seen only once. The ten largest clones capture 11% to 15% of the sample. This specimen consisted of CD4+ or CD8+ T cells sorted from blood, obtained in a trial of the OX40 agonist ivuxolimab. These TCRs come from an adult with an advanced solid tumor such as melanoma, head and neck, liver or kidney cancer.

The table lists this clone with a count of one. The chain has TRBV6-7 and TRBJ1-1; 8 nucleotides match TRBD1. TRBV6-7 is designated an ORF whose function remains uncertain. The CDR3 contains 15 residues. V shed 2 bases and J 4 bases; nucleotides not matched to a gene: 6. The CDR3: CASSYLDRVVTEAFF. In DNA, the CDR3 is TGTGCCAGCAGTTACCTGGACAGGGTTGTCACTGAAGCTTTCTTT.

This rearrangement joins TRBV9 to TRBJ1-1; weak D call: TRBD1 (6 bases). Trimming shortened V by 3 bases and J by 1 base, and 13 bases separated the two germline ends. Germline V lookup: CDR1 SGDLS, CDR2 YYNGEE. The CDR3 covers 15 residues. The CDR3 coding sequence is TGTGCCAGCAGCGCGGACCTAGGGGGGAACACTGAAGCTTTCTTT. Translation: CASSADLGGNTEAFF. The entire variable domain, with the rest obtained from reference TRBV9 and TRBJ1-1, is as follows: DSGVTQTPKHLITATGQRVTLRCSPRSGDLSVYWYQQSLDQGLQFLIQYYNGEERAKGNILERFSAQQFPDLHSELNLSSLELGDSALYFCASSADLGGNTEAFFGQGTRLTVV.

The genes are TRBV5-4 and TRBJ2-7, with 10 bases matching TRBD2. V lost 4 bases to trimming and J lost 2 bases; unmatched junction nucleotides: 9. The length of the CDR3 is 16 residues. The germline CDR1 and CDR2 sequences are SGHNT and YYREEE (reference sequence). For the CDR3, the DNA is TGTGCCAGCAGCCCAACAACTAGCGGGGTACCCTACGAGCAGTACTTC. Amino acid sequence: CASSPTTSGVPYEQYF.

The table lists this clone with a few counts. The chain employs TRBV7-8 and TRBJ2-7; D is unresolved. Trimming removed 1 base from V and 1 base from J, with 2 bases in between. The CDR3 runs to 12 residues. In germline, CDR1 is SGHVS, CDR2 FQNEAQ. The CDR3 nucleotides read TGTGCCAGCAGCTTAGTGTCCTACGAGCAGTACTTC. Protein sequence: CASSLVSYEQYF.

The chain recombines TRBV13 with TRBJ1-5; D may be TRBD1 (6 bases). Trimming shortened V by 5 bases and J by 5 bases, and 16 bases separated the two germline ends. Germline CDR1 PRHDT, CDR2 FYEKMQ (reference sequence). This CDR3 contains 15 residues. CDR3 in amino acids: CASSQGGAGYQPQHF. The CDR3 DNA is TGTGCCAGCAGCCAAGGGGGGGCGGGGTATCAGCCCCAGCATTTT.

This chain links TRBV6-5 with TRBJ1-1; possibly TRBD1 for D (5 bases). This CDR3 spans 14 amino acids. The V gene lost 2 bases and the J gene lost 4 bases, with 11 bases spanning the gap. Per the germline V gene, CDR1 is MNHEY and CDR2 is SVGAGI. The DNA for the CDR3 is TGTGCCAGCAGTTACCTGGGCAGGGCCACTGAAGCTTTCTTT. This codes for CASSYLGRATEAFF.

The chain recombines TRBV9 with TRBJ1-1, with a tentative D call TRBD1 (5 bases). Germline values: CDR1 SGDLS, CDR2 YYNGEE. V was trimmed by 4 bases and J by 0 bases, leaving 13 bases between them. This CDR3 region has 15 residues. The CDR3 here is CASSPGQVMNTEAFF. The DNA of the CDR3 is TGTGCCAGCAGCCCAGGACAAGTGATGAACACTGAAGCTTTCTTT.

The CDR3 bases are TGTGCCAGTAGTATCGCTGGGGGGGCCCGGGAGACCCAGTACTTC. Its protein product is CASSIAGGARETQYF. This chain joins TRBV19 and TRBJ2-5, with a tentative D call TRBD2 (7 bases). This CDR3 is built from 15 residues. The ends were cut back, 3 bases at V and 5 bases at J, with 16 bases in the middle. Per the germline V gene, CDR1 is LNHDA and CDR2 is SQIVND (reference sequence). The whole variable domain, filled in from reference TRBV19 and TRBJ2-5, reads DGGITQSPKYLFRKEGQNVTLSCEQNLNHDAMYWYRQDPGQGLRLIYYSQIVNDFQKGDIAEGYSVSREKKESFPLTVTSAQKNPTAFYLCASSIAGGARETQYFGPGTRLLVL.

CDR3: CASSLTSTTGDYGYTF. The CDR3 DNA reads TGCGCCAGCAGCTTGACCTCTACGACAGGGGACTATGGCTACACCTTC. The rearrangement joins TRBV4-1 to TRBJ1-2; TRBD1 matches at 8 bases. Germline CDR1 reads MGHRA; CDR2 reads YSYEKL. The V gene end was trimmed by 5 bases and the J gene end by 3 bases; junction bases not matched to a gene: 11. The CDR3 has 16 residues.

The chain couples TRBV6-1 to TRBJ2-3; D is possibly TRBD1 (6 bases). CDR3 size: 15 residues. CDR1 and CDR2 from the germline V gene are MNHNS and SASEGT. Deletions cut 1 base from V and 6 bases from J, with 14 bases between. The CDR3 nucleotides are TGTGCCAGCAGTGAAGTCTGGACAGCCGAGGATACGCAGTATTTT. Its translation is CASSEVWTAEDTQYF.

In its sample, this clone was seen once. V and J are TRBV5-4 and TRBJ1-2; D possibly corresponds to TRBD1 (6 bases). The CDR3 has 15 residues. Per germline, CDR1 SGHNT and CDR2 YYREEE (reference sequence). V lost 0 bases, J lost 2 bases, and 11 bases lay in between. CDR3 in DNA: TGTGCCAGCAGCTTGGAGGCAGGGGCGAACTATGGCTACACCTTC. Its translation: CASSLEAGANYGYTF.

J is TRBJ2-1 and V is TRBV29-1; 9 bases match TRBD2. From germline, CDR1 is SQVTM and CDR2 ANQGSEA. This CDR3 region has 13 residues. With V trimmed by 5 bases and J by 8 bases, 7 bases remained unmatched. The CDR3: CSVIPRGGDEQFF. The CDR3 DNA reads as TGCAGCGTTATCCCGCGGGGGGGAGATGAGCAGTTCTTC.

The genes are TRBV5-1 and TRBJ2-5; D is perhaps TRBD1 (6 bases). The DNA end is more similar to TRBJ2-7, so the J call may be wrong. The CDR3 is 14 amino acids. The V gene's germline CDR1 is SGHRS and CDR2 YFSETQ. CDR3 region: CASSWQGSSYEQYF. As DNA, the CDR3 is TGCGCCAGCAGCTGGCAGGGGAGCTCCTACGAGCAGTACTTC.

This clone has a single count. This sequence joins TRBV21-1 and TRBJ2-1; the DNA was not used to check the table's D call, TRBD1. TRBV21-1 is flagged as a pseudogene. The CDR3 has 21 amino acids. The CDR3 nucleotides are TGTGCCAGCAGCAAAGTCCGGACAGGCGACAGGTCCTCGAGCTCCTACAATGAGCAGTTCTTC. Encoded protein: CASSKVRTGDRSSSSYNEQFF.

J is TRBJ2-3 and V is TRBV7-6; D tentatively reads TRBD1 or TRBD2 (5 bases each). The CDR3 covers 16 residues. Trimming took off 1 base at V and 1 base at J, with 12 bases between the two ends. Germline V gene lookup returns CDR1 SGHVS and CDR2 FNYEAQ. The CDR3 sequence: CASSLVGAGGTDTQYF. CDR3 DNA sequence: TGTGCCAGCAGCTTAGTTGGGGCGGGCGGCACAGATACGCAGTATTTT.

J is TRBJ2-5 and V is TRBV5-4; D unclear. Germline V gives CDR1 SGHNT, CDR2 YYREEE (reference sequence). CDR3 length equals 13 residues. Trimming removed 0 bases from V and 3 bases from J, with 6 bases in between. DNA of the CDR3: TGTGCCAGCAGCTTGGAGGCTGAAGAGACCCAGTACTTC. Translation: CASSLEAEETQYF.

The V gene is TRBV27, the J gene TRBJ1-2; 7 positions agree with TRBD1. CDR3 size: 15 residues. The J segment lost 5 bases and the V segment lost 0 bases, leaving 6 bases of the junction unmatched. Germline lookup yields CDR1 MNHEY and CDR2 SMNVEV (reference sequence). For the CDR3, the DNA is TGTGCCAGCAGTTTATCACGACAGGGCATATATGGCTACACCTTC. Its translation: CASSLSRQGIYGYTF.

V and J are TRBV15 and TRBJ2-5; D may be TRBD1 (5 bases). Trimming pared 1 base from V and 2 bases from J, leaving 14 bases between. Germline V gene data show CDR1 as LNHNV and CDR2 as YYDKDF (reference sequence). The CDR3 extends over 16 amino acids. The DNA for the CDR3 is TGTGCCACCAGCAGAGGCGAACAGGACACTCAAGAGACCCAGTACTTC. This translates into CATSRGEQDTQETQYF.

The rearrangement links TRBV25-1 to TRBJ2-7, with D unclear. CDR1 MGHDK and CDR2 SYGVNS come from the germline V gene. Trimming removed 3 bases at V and 2 bases at J, with 17 bases between. CDR3 length: 16 residues. The CDR3 nucleotides read TGTGCCAGCAGTGACTCACCTCGAGAGGTTGCCTACGAGCAGTACTTC. Its translation: CASSDSPREVAYEQYF.

With regard to this clone: A read error may account for a junction end that differs from germline. The chain carries TRBV7-7 and TRBJ2-7, with D perhaps matching TRBD2 (6 bases). The CDR3 length is 14 residues. Germline loops: CDR1 SSHAT, CDR2 FNYEAQ (reference sequence). The CDR3 region has the DNA TGTGCTAGCAGCCCGGGACTGGGGCCCTACGAGCAGTACTTC. Its protein is CASSPGLGPYEQYF.

The count of this clone is one. The chain joins TRBV6-5 to TRBJ1-1; D uncertain. The V gene lost 2 bases and the J gene lost 4 bases, with 8 bases spanning the gap. This CDR3 has 13 amino acids. Germline lookup yields CDR1 MNHEY and CDR2 SVGAGI. The CDR3 DNA reads as TGTGCCAGCAGTTACGGGCCAGGCACTGAAGCTTTCTTT. Translation gives CASSYGPGTEAFF.

The chain employs TRBV19 and TRBJ1-5; no firm D call. Germline lookup yields CDR1 LNHDA and CDR2 SQIVND (reference sequence). Trimming left V 3 bases short and J 0 bases short, with 9 bases between. The CDR3 runs 15 residues. CDR3 sequence: CASSIPHLSNQPQHF. The CDR3 DNA sequence: TGTGCCAGTAGTATCCCACACCTTAGCAATCAGCCCCAGCATTTT.

The V call is TRBV4-1, the J call TRBJ2-3; 8 bases are a match to TRBD2. Germline V gives CDR1 MGHRA, CDR2 YSYEKL. The CDR3 runs to 17 residues. The J segment lost 4 bases and the V segment lost 0 bases, leaving 9 bases of the junction unmatched. The CDR3 reads CASSQDVRGGPADTQYF. The CDR3 DNA reads as TGCGCCAGCAGCCAAGATGTCCGGGGGGGCCCGGCAGATACGCAGTATTTT.

The rearrangement links TRBV19 to TRBJ1-5; D is uncertain. Trimming left V 7 bases short and J 2 bases short, with 15 bases between. The CDR3 loop spans 15 amino acids. Germline lookup yields CDR1 LNHDA and CDR2 SQIVND (reference sequence). CDR3 sequence: CASNPLGSGNQPQHF. In DNA, the CDR3 is TGTGCCAGTAACCCTTTGGGGTCAGGCAATCAGCCCCAGCATTTT.

Only one count was recorded for this clone. The gene calls are TRBV29-1 and TRBJ1-1, with D maybe TRBD1 (6 bases). The CDR3 length is 15 residues. Trimming removed 4 bases from V and 6 bases from J, with 21 bases in between. Germline V CDR1 and CDR2: SQVTM, ANQGSEA. DNA for the CDR3: TGCAGCGTTGCGGAGAGGGGGGTAGTGGCCCCTGAAGCTTTCTTT. Translation: CSVAERGVVAPEAFF.

The chain recombines TRBV10-3 with TRBJ2-4, with 11 nucleotides matching TRBD1. CDR1 is ENHRY, CDR2 SYGVKD, per germline. The J segment lost 4 bases and the V segment lost 3 bases, leaving 2 bases of the junction unmatched. This CDR3 has 15 amino acids. The CDR3 sequence: CAISEGTGGKNIQYF. As DNA, the CDR3 is TGTGCCATCAGTGAAGGGACAGGGGGGAAAAACATTCAGTACTTC.

The genes are TRBV4-1 and TRBJ1-2; D remains ambiguous. The germline gives CDR1 MGHRA, CDR2 YSYEKL. This CDR3 is 14 amino acids long. V shed 1 base and J shed 5 bases, with 11 bases lying between them. This chain's CDR3 is CASSQGTASYGYTF. The CDR3 nucleotides read TGCGCCAGCAGCCAAGGTACAGCGTCTTATGGCTACACCTTC.

V is TRBV7-9 and J is TRBJ2-5; 10 nucleotides align to TRBD1. The CDR3 runs to 15 residues. Per germline, CDR1 SEHNR and CDR2 FQNEAQ (reference sequence). V shed 5 bases and J 2 bases; nucleotides not matched to a gene: 5. CDR3 residues: CASSHRDRGQETQYF. CDR3 nucleotide sequence: TGTGCCAGCAGCCACCGGGACAGGGGACAAGAGACCCAGTACTTC.

Regarding this clone: The junction differs from germline at one of its ends, possibly a read error. The chain employs TRBV6-5 and TRBJ2-5; D is undetermined. Looked up from germline, CDR1 is MNHEY and CDR2 is SVGAGI. The CDR3 runs 13 residues. The CDR3 DNA follows: TGTGCCAGCAGCTACTCATACCGGGAGACCCAGTACTTC. This sequence encodes CASSYSYRETQYF.

This clone was counted only a few times. The rearrangement uses TRBV30 and TRBJ1-1, with D possibly being TRBD1 (6 bases). There are 11 residues in the CDR3. Germline values: CDR1 GTSNPN, CDR2 SVGIG (reference sequence). V lost 5 bases and J lost 6, with 10 bases in between. The CDR3 protein is CAWGGGAEAFF. The CDR3 DNA sequence: TGTGCCTGGGGGGGCGGAGCTGAAGCTTTCTTT.